The 2 T cell receptor beta chains presented below share a single source sample, sequenced in a study of shared clonotypes between healthy human individuals. The data were produced by immunoSEQ multiplex PCR, yet TCRdb's version contains in-frame clones alone and is incomplete. Here the sample spans 2.5 million or so clones, approximately 92% being singletons. The sample taken for sequencing was naive CD4+ T cells sorted from blood. Subset: CD45RA+ positively selected. These receptors were taken from a young man in good health.

The V call is TRBV19, the J call TRBJ1-5; D unresolved. This CDR3 region has 16 residues. Germline CDR1 is LNHDA and CDR2 is SQIVND (reference sequence). V lost 5 bases and J lost 2, with 16 bases in between. The CDR3 region is CASSPGDLRGNQPQHF. DNA for the CDR3: TGTGCCAGTAGTCCCGGCGATTTAAGGGGCAATCAGCCCCAGCATTTT.

The chain joins TRBV5-4 to TRBJ2-7; D unclear. V was cut by 0 bases and J by 0 bases, with 13 bases left in between. Germline V gene data show CDR1 as SGHNT and CDR2 as YYREEE (reference sequence). This CDR3 spans 16 amino acids. The CDR3 DNA reads as TGTGCCAGCAGCTTGGAGGGTAATGCGGTCTCCTACGAGCAGTACTTC. Encoded protein: CASSLEGNAVSYEQYF.